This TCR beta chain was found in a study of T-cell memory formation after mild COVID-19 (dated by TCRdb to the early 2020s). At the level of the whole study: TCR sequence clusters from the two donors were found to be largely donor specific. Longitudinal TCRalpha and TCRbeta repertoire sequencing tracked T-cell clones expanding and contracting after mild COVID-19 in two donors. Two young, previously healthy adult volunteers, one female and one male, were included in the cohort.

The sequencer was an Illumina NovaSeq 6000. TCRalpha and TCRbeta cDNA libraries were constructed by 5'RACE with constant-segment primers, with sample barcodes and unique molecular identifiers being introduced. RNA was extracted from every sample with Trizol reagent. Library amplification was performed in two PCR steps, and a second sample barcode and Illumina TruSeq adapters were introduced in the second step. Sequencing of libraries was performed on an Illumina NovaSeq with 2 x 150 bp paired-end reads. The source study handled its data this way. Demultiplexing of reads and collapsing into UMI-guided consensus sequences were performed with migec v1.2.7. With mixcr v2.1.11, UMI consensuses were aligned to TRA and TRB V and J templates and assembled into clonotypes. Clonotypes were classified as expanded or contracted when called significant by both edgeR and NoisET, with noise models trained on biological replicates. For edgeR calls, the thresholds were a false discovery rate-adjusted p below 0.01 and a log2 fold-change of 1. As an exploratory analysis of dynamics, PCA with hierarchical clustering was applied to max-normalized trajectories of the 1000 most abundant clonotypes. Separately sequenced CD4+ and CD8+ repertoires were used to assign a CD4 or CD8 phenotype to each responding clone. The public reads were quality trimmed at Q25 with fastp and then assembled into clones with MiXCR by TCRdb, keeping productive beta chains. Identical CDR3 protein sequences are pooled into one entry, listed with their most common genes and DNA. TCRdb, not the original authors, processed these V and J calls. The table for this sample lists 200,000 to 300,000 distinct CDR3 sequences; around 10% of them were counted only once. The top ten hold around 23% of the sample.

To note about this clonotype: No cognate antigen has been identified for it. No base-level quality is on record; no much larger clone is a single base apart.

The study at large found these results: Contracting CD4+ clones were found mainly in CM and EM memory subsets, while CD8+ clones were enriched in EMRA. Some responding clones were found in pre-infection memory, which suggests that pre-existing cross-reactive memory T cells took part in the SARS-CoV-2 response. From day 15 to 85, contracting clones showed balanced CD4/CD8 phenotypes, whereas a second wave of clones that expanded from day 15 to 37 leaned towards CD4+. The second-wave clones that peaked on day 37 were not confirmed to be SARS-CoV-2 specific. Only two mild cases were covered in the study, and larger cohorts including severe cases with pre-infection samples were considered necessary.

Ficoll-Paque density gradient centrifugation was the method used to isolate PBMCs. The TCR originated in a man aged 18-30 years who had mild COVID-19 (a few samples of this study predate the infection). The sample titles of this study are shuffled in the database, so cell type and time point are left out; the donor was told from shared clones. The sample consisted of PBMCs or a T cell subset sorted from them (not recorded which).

The DNA is TGTGCCAGCACCGCGTCTCGGACCAGCTACGAGCAGTACTTC. This sequence encodes CASTASRTSYEQYF. The chain joins TRBV12-3 or TRBV12-4 to TRBJ2-7; no D gene can be assigned with confidence. The CDR3 covers 14 residues, taking in both the cysteine and the phenylalanine. Only the CDR3 portion is preserved as DNA: 42 bases, with reading frame beginning at the first base. V is shortened by 7 bases, J by 3 bases, and the region joining them spans 16 bases.